This T cell receptor beta chain emerged from a study of regulatory dendritic cells for organ transplantation. The overall study: Regulatory dendritic cells were monocyte-derived, receiving vitamin D3 on days 0 and 4 and IL-10 on day 4. Whole-study results and caveats: Memory CD8+ T cells were the most oligoclonal; naive cells were highly diverse.

Trimming took 4 bases from V and 0 from J; bases not matched to a gene: 4. Germline V lookup: CDR1 LGHNA, CDR2 YSLEER. The CDR3 has 16 residues. Allogeneic regulatory or mature dendritic cells were co-cultured for approximately 5 days with CFSE-labeled sorted T cells at 1:10. Naive CD45RA+ and memory CD45RO+ CD4+ or CD8+ T cells were FACS-sorted. Profiling relied on immunoSEQ multiplex PCR, and the TCRdb table lists in-frame clones only, not all of them. In the table there are under 15,000 clones, more than 70% of which are singletons. To note about this clone: Its antigen is still unknown.

This clonotype was sampled from a human donor in good health. The chain is built from TRBV4-3 and TRBJ2-1; 9 bases fit TRBD1. Sample: naive CD8+ T cells from blood cultured with regulatory dendritic cells. Described subset: CD45RA+ naive T cells. This CDR3 is CASSPGTGSSYNEQFF. The CDR3 DNA sequence: TGCGCCAGCAGCCCTGGGACAGGGAGCTCCTACAATGAGCAGTTCTTC.